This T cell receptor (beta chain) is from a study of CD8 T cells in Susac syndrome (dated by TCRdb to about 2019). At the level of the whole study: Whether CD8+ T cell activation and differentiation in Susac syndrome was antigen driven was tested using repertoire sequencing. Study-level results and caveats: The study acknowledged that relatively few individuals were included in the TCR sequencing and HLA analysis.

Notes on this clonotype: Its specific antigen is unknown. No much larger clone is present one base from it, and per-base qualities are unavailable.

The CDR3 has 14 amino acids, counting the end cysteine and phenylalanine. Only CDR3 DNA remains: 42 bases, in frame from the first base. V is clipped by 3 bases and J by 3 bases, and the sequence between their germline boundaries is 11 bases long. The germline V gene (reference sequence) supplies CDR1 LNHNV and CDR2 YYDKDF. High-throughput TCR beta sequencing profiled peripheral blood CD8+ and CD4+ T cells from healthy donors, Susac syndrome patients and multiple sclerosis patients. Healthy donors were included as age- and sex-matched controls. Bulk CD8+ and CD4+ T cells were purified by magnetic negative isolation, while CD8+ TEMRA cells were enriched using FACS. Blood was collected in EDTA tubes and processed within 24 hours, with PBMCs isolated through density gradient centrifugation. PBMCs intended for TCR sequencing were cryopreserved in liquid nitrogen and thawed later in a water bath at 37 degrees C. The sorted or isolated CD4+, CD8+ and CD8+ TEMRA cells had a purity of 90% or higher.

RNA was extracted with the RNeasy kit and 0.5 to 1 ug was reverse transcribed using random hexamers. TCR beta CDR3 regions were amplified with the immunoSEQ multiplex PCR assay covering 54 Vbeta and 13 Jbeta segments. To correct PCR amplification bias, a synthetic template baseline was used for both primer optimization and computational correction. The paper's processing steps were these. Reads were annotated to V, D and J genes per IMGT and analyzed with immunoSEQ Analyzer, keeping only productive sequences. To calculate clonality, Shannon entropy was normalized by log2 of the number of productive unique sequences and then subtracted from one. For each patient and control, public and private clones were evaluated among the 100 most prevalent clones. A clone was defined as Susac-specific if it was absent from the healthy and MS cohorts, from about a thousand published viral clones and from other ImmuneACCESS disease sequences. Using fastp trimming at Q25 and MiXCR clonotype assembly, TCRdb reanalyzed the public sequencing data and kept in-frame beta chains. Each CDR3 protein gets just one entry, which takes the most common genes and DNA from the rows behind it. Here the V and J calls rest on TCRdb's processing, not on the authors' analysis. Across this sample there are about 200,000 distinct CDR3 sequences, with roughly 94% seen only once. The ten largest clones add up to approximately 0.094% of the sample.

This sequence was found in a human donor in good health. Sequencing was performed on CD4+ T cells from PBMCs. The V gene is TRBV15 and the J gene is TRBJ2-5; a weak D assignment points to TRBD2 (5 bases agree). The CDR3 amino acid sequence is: CATSRRAVEETQYF. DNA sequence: TGTGCCACCAGCAGGCGGGCCGTGGAAGAGACCCAGTACTTC.